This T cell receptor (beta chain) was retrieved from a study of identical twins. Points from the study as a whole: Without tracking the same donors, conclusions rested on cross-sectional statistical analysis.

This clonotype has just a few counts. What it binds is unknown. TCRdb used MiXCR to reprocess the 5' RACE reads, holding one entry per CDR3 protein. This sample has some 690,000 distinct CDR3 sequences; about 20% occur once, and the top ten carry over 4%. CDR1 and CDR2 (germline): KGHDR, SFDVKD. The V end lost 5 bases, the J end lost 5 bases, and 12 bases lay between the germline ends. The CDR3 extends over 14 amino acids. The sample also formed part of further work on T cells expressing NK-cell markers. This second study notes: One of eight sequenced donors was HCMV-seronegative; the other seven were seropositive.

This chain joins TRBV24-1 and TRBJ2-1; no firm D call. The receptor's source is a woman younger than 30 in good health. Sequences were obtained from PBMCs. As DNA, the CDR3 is TGTGCCACCAGTGCTTCGGGCCGCCACAATGAGCAGTTCTTC. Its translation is CATSASGRHNEQFF.